Listed below are T cell receptor beta chains from one sample, sequenced in a study of blood T cells in healthy people across ages. TCRdb reanalysed the 5' RACE reads using MiXCR and keeps one entry per CDR3 protein. Of approximately 770,000 distinct CDR3 sequences in the sample, 58% were seen once. Source material: blood. The receptors here all came from a man between 25 and 39 years old in good health. CDR3s include the opening cysteine and the closing phenylalanine or tryptophan. A D gene is named only where the DNA matches it firmly. The listing skips clone size in some rows; elsewhere it reads once, few, many or a size class.

j_call clone_size d_call v_call cdr3_aa cdr3_nt
TRBJ2-5 - - TRBV15 CATSLRRTKETQYF TGTGCCACCAGCTTACGACGGACCAAAGAGACCCAGTACTTC
TRBJ1-5 - - TRBV7-2 CASSLVGAENQPQHF TGTGCCAGCAGCTTAGTTGGGGCGGAGAATCAGCCCCAGCATTTT
TRBJ2-1 once TRBD2 TRBV12-3/TRBV12-4 CASERTSGETQFF TGTGCCAGCGAACGGACTAGCGGGGAGACCCAGTTCTTC
TRBJ1-6 - TRBD1 TRBV12-3/TRBV12-4 CASSGGQGENSPLHF TGTGCCAGCAGCGGAGGACAGGGGGAGAATTCACCCCTCCACTTT
TRBJ2-3 many TRBD2 TRBV7-2 CASSSGLAGGTDTQYF TGTGCCAGCAGCTCCGGACTAGCGGGAGGCACAGATACGCAGTATTTT
TRBJ1-1 - TRBD1 TRBV10-2 CASFDPGQANTEAFF TGCGCCAGCTTTGACCCGGGACAGGCGAACACTGAAGCTTTCTTT
TRBJ1-2 - - TRBV12-3/TRBV12-4 CASSLSFGPDKDYGYTF TGTGCCAGCAGTCTATCATTTGGACCCGACAAGGACTATGGCTACACCTTC
TRBJ2-5 - TRBD2 TRBV9 CASSPYGLAGTQETQYF TGTGCCAGCAGCCCATATGGACTAGCGGGGACCCAAGAGACCCAGTACTTC
TRBJ2-7 once TRBD2 TRBV6-5 CASSYSSSGEYEQYF TGTGCCAGCAGTTACTCGAGTAGCGGGGAGTACGAGCAGTACTTC
TRBJ2-3 - TRBD2 TRBV27 CASSFAGGYTDTQYF TGTGCCAGCAGTTTTGCGGGGGGTTACACAGATACGCAGTATTTT
TRBJ2-7 - - TRBV20-1 CSARALGAYEQYF TGCAGTGCTAGAGCTCTGGGAGCCTACGAGCAGTACTTC
TRBJ2-7 - - TRBV10-3 CAISGDKAYEQYF TGTGCCATCAGTGGAGACAAGGCCTACGAGCAGTACTTC
TRBJ1-1 few - TRBV7-2 CASSPGHYNTEAFF TGTGCCAGCAGCCCGGGACACTATAACACTGAAGCTTTCTTT
TRBJ2-5 - TRBD1 TRBV20-1 CSVKTGGRETQYF TGCAGTGTCAAGACAGGGGGTCGGGAGACCCAGTACTTC
TRBJ2-1 - - TRBV4-2 CASSQGTMNEQFF TGTGCCAGCAGCCAGGGGACGATGAATGAGCAGTTCTTC
TRBJ2-4 - TRBD2 TRBV20-1 CSAHTPSGVAKNIQYF TGCAGTGCTCATACCCCTAGCGGGGTAGCCAAAAACATTCAGTACTTC
TRBJ2-7 - - TRBV6-2/TRBV6-3 CASSYSAQGPYEQYF TGTGCCAGCAGTTACTCGGCGCAGGGTCCCTACGAGCAGTACTTC
TRBJ2-5 - - TRBV15 CATSREGPSETQYF TGTGCCACCAGCAGAGAGGGCCCGTCAGAGACCCAGTACTTC
TRBJ2-7 - TRBD2 TRBV7-9 CASSSSGGDEQYF TGTGCCAGCAGCTCGAGTGGGGGGGACGAGCAGTACTTC
TRBJ2-5 - - TRBV6-2/TRBV6-3 CASSNRWEQYF TGTGCCAGCAGTAATCGATGGGAGCAGTACTTC
TRBJ2-6 - - TRBV7-2 CASSLDFGANVLTF TGTGCCAGCAGCTTGGACTTTGGGGCCAACGTCCTGACTTTC
TRBJ2-5 - - TRBV4-2 CASSQSITETQYF TGTGCCAGCAGCCAATCGATCACCGAGACCCAGTACTTC
TRBJ1-6 - - TRBV11-2 CASSARTNGSPLHF TGTGCCAGCAGCGCCCGGACTAACGGCTCACCCCTCCACTTT
TRBJ2-1 - TRBD2 TRBV7-2 CASREAAYNEQFF TGTGCCAGCCGGGAGGCCGCCTACAATGAGCAGTTCTTC